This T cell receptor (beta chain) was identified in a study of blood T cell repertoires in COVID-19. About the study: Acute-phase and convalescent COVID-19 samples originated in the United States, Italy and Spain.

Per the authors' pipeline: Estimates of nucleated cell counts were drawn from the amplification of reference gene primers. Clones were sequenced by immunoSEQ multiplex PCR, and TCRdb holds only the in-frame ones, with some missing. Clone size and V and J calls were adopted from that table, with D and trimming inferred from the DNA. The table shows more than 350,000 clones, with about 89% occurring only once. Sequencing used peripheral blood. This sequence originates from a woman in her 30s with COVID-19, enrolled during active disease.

CDR3 protein: CASSTQAVPNTEAFF. CDR3 bases: TGTGCCAGCAGCACACAGGCCGTACCCAACACTGAAGCTTTCTTT. This chain connects TRBV5-4 to TRBJ1-1, with a possible D match to TRBD1 (5 bases). Germline CDR1 is SGHNT and CDR2 is YYREEE (reference sequence). CDR3 length: 15 amino acids. V was pared by 4 bases and J by 2 bases, with 15 bases between.